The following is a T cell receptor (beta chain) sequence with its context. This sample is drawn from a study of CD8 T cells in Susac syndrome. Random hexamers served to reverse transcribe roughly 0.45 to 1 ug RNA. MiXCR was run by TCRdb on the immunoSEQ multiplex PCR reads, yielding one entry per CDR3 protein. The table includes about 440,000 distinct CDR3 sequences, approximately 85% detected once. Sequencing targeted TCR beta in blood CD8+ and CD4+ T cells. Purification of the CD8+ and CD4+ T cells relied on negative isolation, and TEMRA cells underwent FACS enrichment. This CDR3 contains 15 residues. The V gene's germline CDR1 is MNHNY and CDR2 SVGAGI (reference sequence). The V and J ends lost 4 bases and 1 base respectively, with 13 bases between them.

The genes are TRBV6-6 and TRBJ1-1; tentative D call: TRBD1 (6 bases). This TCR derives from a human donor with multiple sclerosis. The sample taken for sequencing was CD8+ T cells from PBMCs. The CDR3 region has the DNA TGTGCCAGCAGTTCAAGACAGGAAAGGAACACTGAAGCTTTCTTT. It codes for CASSSRQERNTEAFF.